Below, one T cell receptor beta chain is given with its context. Its antigen is unknown. The data derive from a study of cytomegalovirus exposure and HLA in healthy donors. Germline V gene data show CDR1 as SNHLY and CDR2 as FYNNEI. The ends were cut back, 8 bases at V and 7 bases at J, with 13 bases in the middle. The CDR3 spans 12 residues. The PCR ran on 60 Vbeta and 13 Jbeta primers. Clones were read by immunoSEQ multiplex PCR, and TCRdb kept only the in-frame ones, dropping some. The table includes 120,000 or so clones, 80% detected once. Findings and caveats of the study: A later analysis showed that HLA-associated TCR beta chains had undergone more clonal expansion than equally common others.

This receptor was obtained from a man in his forties in good health and CMV-seronegative. Sequenced input: PBMCs. The rearrangement uses TRBV2 and TRBJ2-3; D gene uncertain. CDR3 sequence: CASAYFEYTQYF. CDR3 bases: TGTGCCAGCGCCTACTTCGAGTATACGCAGTATTTT.